A selection of T cell receptor beta chains follows, all from one sample in a study of Graves' ophthalmopathy and Graves' hyperthyroidism. A single record per CDR3 protein comes from TCRdb applying MiXCR to the multiplex PCR reads. The sample includes under 250,000 distinct CDR3 sequences, 20% to 25% of them seen just once. The specimen sequenced was peripheral blood. The receptors were sampled from a woman in her fifties or sixties with Graves' ophthalmopathy. Both conserved end residues are part of each CDR3. D genes are given only for firm matches. Clone size is shown for a subset of rows, as once, few, many or a class of expanded clone.

clone_size,v_call,d_call,j_call,cdr3_aa,cdr3_nt
many,TRBV19,.,TRBJ2-7,CATGTPVSYEQYF,TGTGCCACCGGGACTCCGGTCTCCTACGAGCAGTACTTC
.,TRBV11-2,.,TRBJ1-2,CASSLGYQDTNYGYTF,TGTGCCAGCAGTCTGGGGTATCAGGACACTAACTATGGCTACACCTTC
.,TRBV19,.,TRBJ2-7,CASSVDSISYEQYF,TGTGCCAGCTCCGTGGACAGCATCTCCTACGAGCAGTACTTC
many,TRBV19,TRBD1,TRBJ2-3,CASSSPLIDRGITDTQYF,TGTGCCAGTAGTTCTCCCTTGATTGACAGGGGGATAACAGATACGCAGTATTTT
many,TRBV30,.,TRBJ1-5,CAWSQPRGVDQPQHF,TGTGCCTGGAGTCAGCCCAGGGGTGTGGATCAGCCCCAGCATTTT
many,TRBV27,.,TRBJ1-1,CASSLPGRSTEAFF,TGTGCCAGCAGTTTACCGGGGAGAAGCACTGAAGCTTTCTTT
.,TRBV24-1,TRBD2,TRBJ2-5,CATSDLGSGRSQETQYF,TGTGCCACCAGTGATTTAGGGAGCGGGAGAAGCCAAGAGACCCAGTACTTC
.,TRBV6-5,.,TRBJ1-6,CASNRGRNSPLHF,TGTGCCAGCAATCGGGGTCGGAATTCACCCCTCCACTTT
few,TRBV29-1,.,TRBJ1-2,CSVDPSGGPEGYGYTF,TGCAGCGTTGACCCCTCGGGGGGCCCCGAGGGGTATGGCTACACCTTC
many,TRBV28,TRBD2,TRBJ2-5,CASSRSTSGSETQYF,TGTGCCAGCAGCCGAAGCACTAGCGGGAGCGAGACCCAGTACTTC
many,TRBV10-1,.,TRBJ2-5,CASSDRHTQETQYF,TGCGCCAGCAGTGATAGGCACACCCAAGAGACCCAGTACTTC
many,TRBV27,.,TRBJ2-7,CASSMGGILYEQYF,TGTGCCAGCAGTATGGGGGGCATTCTCTACGAGCAGTACTTC
many,TRBV15,.,TRBJ2-5,CATSRDQGKEETQYF,TGTGCCACCAGCAGAGATCAGGGGAAGGAAGAGACCCAGTACTTC
many,TRBV20-1,TRBD1,TRBJ2-5,CSARDITKGGYQETQYF,TGCAGTGCTAGAGACATAACGAAAGGGGGCTACCAAGAGACCCAGTACTTC
once,TRBV7-9,TRBD1,TRBJ2-5,CASSSGGTGKETQYF,TGTGCCAGCAGCTCAGGGGGAACAGGGAAGGAGACCCAGTACTTC
.,TRBV2,.,TRBJ2-2,CASSGDTKDSTDTGELFF,TGTGCCAGCAGCGGCGATACGAAGGACAGCACGGACACCGGGGAGCTGTTTTTT
.,TRBV7-9,.,TRBJ2-5,CASSLDVETQYF,TGTGCCAGCAGCTTGGATGTGGAGACCCAGTACTTC
many,TRBV11-2,.,TRBJ2-7,CASSPGRLRREQYF,TGTGCCAGCAGCCCTGGGCGGTTACGGCGCGAGCAGTACTTC
many,TRBV20-1,.,TRBJ2-5,CSATSEWDFWTQYF,TGCAGTGCTACTAGCGAGTGGGATTTTTGGACCCAGTACTTC
.,TRBV6-1,TRBD1,TRBJ2-2,CASILQGATGELFF,TGTGCCAGCATCTTACAGGGGGCGACGGGGGAGCTGTTTTTT
many,TRBV5-1,.,TRBJ1-6,CASSTRGRGESPLHF,TGCGCCAGCAGCACTAGGGGCAGGGGTGAGTCACCCCTCCACTTT
.,TRBV6-5,.,TRBJ1-1,CASSSQPLGSEAFF,TGTGCCAGCAGTTCTCAGCCGTTAGGCTCTGAAGCTTTCTTT
many,TRBV2,.,TRBJ1-1,CASMGGTEAFF,TGTGCCAGCATGGGAGGCACTGAAGCTTTCTTT
many,TRBV30,TRBD1,TRBJ2-5,CAWSVGTVRETQYF,TGTGCCTGGAGTGTGGGGACAGTAAGGGAGACCCAGTACTTC
many,TRBV20-1,.,TRBJ1-6,CSAGGSDMNNSPLHF,TGCAGTGCGGGAGGTTCGGACATGAATAATTCACCCCTCCACTTT
many,TRBV19,.,TRBJ2-5,CASSSQTSLDVGGAETQYF,TGTGCCAGTAGTTCACAGACTAGTTTGGATGTCGGGGGAGCAGAGACCCAGTACTTC
many,TRBV27,.,TRBJ2-5,CASSLQQGGKTQYF,TGTGCCAGCAGTTTACAACAGGGAGGGAAGACCCAGTACTTC
few,TRBV11-2,.,TRBJ2-5,CASSPLIGGSRGGETQYF,TGTGCCAGCAGCCCCCTTATTGGGGGTAGCAGGGGTGGAGAGACCCAGTACTTC
many,TRBV27,.,TRBJ1-5,CASSLSNVGVGQPQHF,TGTGCCAGCAGTTTATCGAACGTGGGGGTTGGTCAGCCCCAGCATTTT
many,TRBV12-3/TRBV12-4,.,TRBJ1-2,CASSPRVSGNNYGYTF,TGTGCCAGCAGTCCCCGCGTTTCGGGAAACAACTATGGCTACACCTTC
many,TRBV10-3,TRBD2,TRBJ2-5,CAIGTRLAGSQETQYF,TGTGCCATCGGGACTAGGCTAGCGGGTTCCCAAGAGACCCAGTACTTC
.,TRBV2,.,TRBJ2-5,CASHSAGRETQYF,TGTGCCAGCCACTCAGCCGGGAGAGAGACCCAGTACTTC
many,TRBV28,.,TRBJ2-7,CASSLSGRAYEQYF,TGTGCCAGCAGTTTGAGTGGCAGGGCATACGAGCAGTACTTC
many,TRBV27,.,TRBJ2-7,CASTDFYEQYF,TGTGCCAGCACCGACTTCTACGAGCAGTACTTC
many,TRBV6-2/TRBV6-3,.,TRBJ1-2,CASSYSFSGSQGAHGYTF,TGTGCCAGCAGTTACTCATTCTCTGGCTCCCAAGGGGCACATGGCTACACCTTC
.,TRBV12-3/TRBV12-4,TRBD1,TRBJ1-3,CASSRGQGNTIYF,TGTGCCAGCAGCCGGGGACAGGGAAACACCATATATTTT
many,TRBV12-3/TRBV12-4,.,TRBJ1-1,CASSRSGGNTEAFF,TGTGCCAGCAGCAGATCGGGAGGGAACACTGAAGCTTTCTTC
.,TRBV28,.,TRBJ1-5,CANTLGILPQHF,TGTGCCAACACCCTTGGGATCCTACCCCAGCATTTT
many,TRBV30,.,TRBJ1-1,CAWRGTVRGTEAFF,TGTGCCTGGAGGGGTACCGTGCGAGGCACTGAAGCTTTCTTT
.,TRBV12-3/TRBV12-4,.,TRBJ1-2,CASSPGRLLNLYGYTF,TGTGCCAGCAGCCCGGGGCGACTCCTTAATCTCTATGGCTACACCTTC
.,TRBV7-2,.,TRBJ2-5,CASSSRRGIQETQYF,TGTGCCAGCAGCTCCCGGCGGGGAATCCAAGAGACCCAGTACTTC
many,TRBV5-1,.,TRBJ2-2,CASSFGAGTRTGELFF,TGCGCCAGCAGCTTTGGTGCAGGGACTCGGACCGGGGAGCTGTTTTTT
.,TRBV6-1,.,TRBJ2-3,CASRRGDLQNTDTQYF,TGTGCCAGCAGGCGTGGGGACTTGCAAAACACAGATACGCAGTATTTT
many,TRBV19,.,TRBJ1-5,CASSIGPGGNQPQHF,TGTGCCAGTAGTATAGGTCCCGGAGGCAATCAGCCCCAGCATTTT
medium-sized,TRBV12-3/TRBV12-4,TRBD1,TRBJ1-1,CASSSWTGGTEAFF,TGTGCCAGCAGTTCATGGACAGGGGGGACTGAAGCTTTCTTT